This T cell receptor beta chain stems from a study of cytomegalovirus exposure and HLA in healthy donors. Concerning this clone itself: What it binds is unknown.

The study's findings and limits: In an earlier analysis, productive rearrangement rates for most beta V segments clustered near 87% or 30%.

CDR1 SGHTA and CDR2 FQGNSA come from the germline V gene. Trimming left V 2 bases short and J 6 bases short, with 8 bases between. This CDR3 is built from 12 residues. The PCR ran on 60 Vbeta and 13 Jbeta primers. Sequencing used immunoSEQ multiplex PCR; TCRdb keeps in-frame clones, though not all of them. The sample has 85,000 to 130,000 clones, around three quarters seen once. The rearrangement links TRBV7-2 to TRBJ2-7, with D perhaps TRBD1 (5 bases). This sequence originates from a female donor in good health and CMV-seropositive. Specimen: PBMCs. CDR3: CASSLLGLEQYF. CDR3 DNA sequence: TGTGCCAGCAGCTTATTGGGGCTCGAGCAGTACTTC.